A selection of T cell receptor beta chains follows, all from one sample in a study of blood T cells in healthy people across ages. Each CDR3 protein is one row after TCRdb ran MiXCR on the 5' RACE reads. The sample contains 650,000 to 800,000 distinct CDR3 sequences, more than 40% of which appear only once. Sequencing used blood. The receptor set was obtained from a man between 60 and 70 years old in good health. CDR3s include the opening cysteine and the closing phenylalanine or tryptophan. D genes are given only for firm matches. Only some rows state a clone size, as once, few, many or a class for expanded clones.

J gene: TRBJ2-7; D gene: -; V gene: TRBV29-1; clone size: many; CDR3 DNA: TGCAGCGCCCGAGGGGTAGAGGGAAAATCCTCCTACGAGCAGTACTTC; CDR3 protein: CSARGVEGKSSYEQYF
J gene: TRBJ1-1; D gene: -; V gene: TRBV7-2; clone size: -; CDR3 DNA: TGTGCCAGCAGCTTCGCATGGACTGAAGCTTTCTTT; CDR3 protein: CASSFAWTEAFF
J gene: TRBJ2-2; D gene: -; V gene: TRBV2; clone size: once; CDR3 DNA: TGTGCCAGCAGTGTTTCGGGGTCCACCGGGGAGCTGTTTTTT; CDR3 protein: CASSVSGSTGELFF
J gene: TRBJ2-5; D gene: -; V gene: TRBV5-1; clone size: -; CDR3 DNA: TGCGCCAGCAGATCTCAAGGGGGGCAAGAGACCCAGTACTTC; CDR3 protein: CASRSQGGQETQYF
J gene: TRBJ2-1; D gene: TRBD2; V gene: TRBV3-1; clone size: -; CDR3 DNA: TGTGCCAGCAGCCAATTCTATGTCGCTAGCGGTGCCAGCTACAATGAGCAGTTCTTC; CDR3 protein: CASSQFYVASGASYNEQFF
J gene: TRBJ2-7; D gene: -; V gene: TRBV20-1; clone size: -; CDR3 DNA: TGCAGTGCCCACGGGGGACAAGCCTACGAGCAGTACTTC; CDR3 protein: CSAHGGQAYEQYF
J gene: TRBJ2-5; D gene: TRBD1; V gene: TRBV7-2; clone size: many; CDR3 DNA: TGTGCCAGCAGTGCTCCGGGACAGAAAAAAGAGACCCAGTACTTC; CDR3 protein: CASSAPGQKKETQYF
J gene: TRBJ2-3; D gene: -; V gene: TRBV12-3/TRBV12-4; clone size: -; CDR3 DNA: TGTGCCAGCTTAAGGGGGACGAGGAGTTGGGATACGCAGTATTTT; CDR3 protein: CASLRGTRSWDTQYF
J gene: TRBJ1-6; D gene: TRBD1; V gene: TRBV9; clone size: -; CDR3 DNA: TGTGCCAGCAGCGACCGACAGGGGAGGGGTTCACCCCTCCACTTT; CDR3 protein: CASSDRQGRGSPLHF
J gene: TRBJ1-2; D gene: TRBD1; V gene: TRBV27; clone size: -; CDR3 DNA: TGCGCCAGCAGTTCCGGGACAGGGGGCTACTATGGCTTCACCTTC; CDR3 protein: CASSSGTGGYYGFTF
J gene: TRBJ2-4; D gene: -; V gene: TRBV7-8; clone size: -; CDR3 DNA: TGTGCCAGCAGCTCCCGGGGCTTAGAGAACATTCAGTACTTC; CDR3 protein: CASSSRGLENIQYF
J gene: TRBJ2-7; D gene: TRBD1; V gene: TRBV7-2; clone size: -; CDR3 DNA: TGTGCCAGCAGCTTAACCCTAGACAGGGGATCGTCCGAGCAGTACTTC; CDR3 protein: CASSLTLDRGSSEQYF
J gene: TRBJ2-1; D gene: TRBD2; V gene: TRBV6-6; clone size: -; CDR3 DNA: TGTGCCAGCAGAACTCTAGCGGGGGGGCCGGGTGAGCAGTTCTTC; CDR3 protein: CASRTLAGGPGEQFF
J gene: TRBJ2-7; D gene: -; V gene: TRBV6-2/TRBV6-3; clone size: -; CDR3 DNA: TGTGCCAGCACTCCTACGGGCTTAAATCTGGCGCGAATCTCCTACGAGCGGTACTTC; CDR3 protein: CASTPTGLNLARISYERYF
J gene: TRBJ2-7; D gene: TRBD1; V gene: TRBV9; clone size: -; CDR3 DNA: TGTGCCAGCAGCGTAGGTTCAGGGGGCGACGAGCAGTACTTC; CDR3 protein: CASSVGSGGDEQYF
J gene: TRBJ1-2; D gene: -; V gene: TRBV6-5; clone size: -; CDR3 DNA: TGTGCCAGCAAGAGCGTCGCAGGCGGCTACACCTTC; CDR3 protein: CASKSVAGGYTF
J gene: TRBJ1-4; D gene: -; V gene: TRBV5-6; clone size: -; CDR3 DNA: TGTGCCAGCAGCCCTACCCAGGGGACCTGGGATGAAAAACTGTTTTTT; CDR3 protein: CASSPTQGTWDEKLFF
J gene: TRBJ2-5; D gene: TRBD2; V gene: TRBV20-1; clone size: -; CDR3 DNA: TGCAGTGCGAATCCCCCGCGGGGGGGCTATAATGGGCAGTACTTC; CDR3 protein: CSANPPRGGYNGQYF
J gene: TRBJ2-1; D gene: -; V gene: TRBV12-5; clone size: few; CDR3 DNA: TGTGCTAGTGGTTTGGCCGGGGGAGATGAGCAGTTCTTC; CDR3 protein: CASGLAGGDEQFF
J gene: TRBJ2-5; D gene: TRBD1; V gene: TRBV20-1; clone size: -; CDR3 DNA: TGCAGTGCCACGAAGGGGTTGGGGACAGAACAAGAGACCCAGTACTTC; CDR3 protein: CSATKGLGTEQETQYF
J gene: TRBJ1-1; D gene: -; V gene: TRBV12-3/TRBV12-4; clone size: -; CDR3 DNA: TGTGCCAGCAGACAACGGGACGGTGGCCGATGGGTCACTGAAGCTTTCTTT; CDR3 protein: CASRQRDGGRWVTEAFF
J gene: TRBJ2-1; D gene: -; V gene: TRBV12-3/TRBV12-4; clone size: -; CDR3 DNA: TGTGCCAGCTGGCCAGGGGCGTACAATGAGCAGTTCTTC; CDR3 protein: CASWPGAYNEQFF
J gene: TRBJ2-3; D gene: TRBD1; V gene: TRBV20-1; clone size: -; CDR3 DNA: TGCAGTTCTCGGGGACAAACCAGGGGGACAGATACGCAGTATTTT; CDR3 protein: CSSRGQTRGTDTQYF
J gene: TRBJ2-1; D gene: -; V gene: TRBV29-1; clone size: once; CDR3 DNA: TGCAGCGTTGCCCTTGACCGGTACAATGAGCAGTTCTTC; CDR3 protein: CSVALDRYNEQFF
J gene: TRBJ2-7; D gene: TRBD1; V gene: TRBV29-1; clone size: -; CDR3 DNA: TGCAGCATATGGGACAGTTACGAGCAGTACTTC; CDR3 protein: CSIWDSYEQYF
J gene: TRBJ2-5; D gene: -; V gene: TRBV20-1; clone size: -; CDR3 DNA: TGCAGTGCTAGATTCTCCGTTCTTGGGGAGACCCAGTACTTC; CDR3 protein: CSARFSVLGETQYF
J gene: TRBJ2-5; D gene: TRBD2; V gene: TRBV6-6; clone size: few; CDR3 DNA: TGTGCCAGCACAATACTAGCGGGGGTGGAGACCCAGTACTTC; CDR3 protein: CASTILAGVETQYF
J gene: TRBJ1-2; D gene: TRBD1; V gene: TRBV20-1; clone size: few; CDR3 DNA: TGCAGTGCTCGAACGGGACAGGGCCTCTATGGCTACACCTTC; CDR3 protein: CSARTGQGLYGYTF
J gene: TRBJ2-2; D gene: TRBD1; V gene: TRBV4-3; clone size: many; CDR3 DNA: TGCGCCAGCAGCCAAGATGGAAGGGGGACAGGGGGCTGGAAGGTGAACACCGGGGAGCTGTTTTTT; CDR3 protein: CASSQDGRGTGGWKVNTGELFF
J gene: TRBJ2-4; D gene: -; V gene: TRBV7-2; clone size: -; CDR3 DNA: TGTGCCAACAGCTTATCAGCGGGCAGAGAGCAGTACTTC; CDR3 protein: CANSLSAGREQYF
J gene: TRBJ1-5; D gene: TRBD1; V gene: TRBV30; clone size: -; CDR3 DNA: TGTGCCTGGAGTTTACAGGGGAGACTGAGCAATCAGCCCCAGCATTTT; CDR3 protein: CAWSLQGRLSNQPQHF
J gene: TRBJ2-5; D gene: TRBD1; V gene: TRBV7-2; clone size: few; CDR3 DNA: TGTGCCAGCAGCCCGAACAGGGGGCTGATTGAGACCCAGTACTTC; CDR3 protein: CASSPNRGLIETQYF
J gene: TRBJ2-3; D gene: TRBD1; V gene: TRBV20-1; clone size: -; CDR3 DNA: TGCAGTGCTAGATTGGGGGACAGGGGTATCCATACGCAGTATTTT; CDR3 protein: CSARLGDRGIHTQYF
J gene: TRBJ2-7; D gene: TRBD2; V gene: TRBV2; clone size: -; CDR3 DNA: TGTGCCAGCAGCCGCGGACTAGCGGGATATGAGCAGTACTTC; CDR3 protein: CASSRGLAGYEQYF
J gene: TRBJ2-7; D gene: -; V gene: TRBV6-2/TRBV6-3; clone size: few; CDR3 DNA: TGTGCCAGCGAAACGGGGTACGAGCAGTACTTC; CDR3 protein: CASETGYEQYF
J gene: TRBJ2-5; D gene: TRBD2; V gene: TRBV20-1; clone size: -; CDR3 DNA: TGCAGTGCTCTCATAGCGGGAGGAAGGAGAGAGACCCAGTACTTC; CDR3 protein: CSALIAGGRRETQYF
J gene: TRBJ1-2; D gene: -; V gene: TRBV6-5; clone size: -; CDR3 DNA: TGTGCCAGCAGTTACGGAGGGAATGGGCTCTATGGCTACACCTTC; CDR3 protein: CASSYGGNGLYGYTF
J gene: TRBJ2-3; D gene: -; V gene: TRBV20-1; clone size: -; CDR3 DNA: TGCAGTACTAGCCCCACGGGGGGCTTCACAGATACGCAGTATTTT; CDR3 protein: CSTSPTGGFTDTQYF
J gene: TRBJ2-7; D gene: TRBD2; V gene: TRBV7-7; clone size: -; CDR3 DNA: TGTGCCAGCAGCCCGGGACTAGCGGGGGTCGAGCAGTACTTC; CDR3 protein: CASSPGLAGVEQYF
J gene: TRBJ2-1; D gene: -; V gene: TRBV7-2; clone size: once; CDR3 DNA: TGTGCCAGCAGCTCTAGTTCCTTCTACAATGAGCAGTTCTTC; CDR3 protein: CASSSSSFYNEQFF
J gene: TRBJ1-5; D gene: -; V gene: TRBV28; clone size: few; CDR3 DNA: TGTGCCAGCAGTTTAGACCTAGGCAATCAGCCCCAGCATTTT; CDR3 protein: CASSLDLGNQPQHF
J gene: TRBJ2-5; D gene: TRBD1; V gene: TRBV25-1; clone size: few; CDR3 DNA: TGTGCCAGCAGTGGAGGGGGCGCGGGAGAGACCCAGTACTTC; CDR3 protein: CASSGGGAGETQYF
J gene: TRBJ1-5; D gene: -; V gene: TRBV4-2; clone size: many; CDR3 DNA: TGCGCCAGCAGCCAAGGATCGAGCAATCAGCCCCAGCATTTT; CDR3 protein: CASSQGSSNQPQHF
J gene: TRBJ2-7; D gene: -; V gene: TRBV12-3/TRBV12-4; clone size: few; CDR3 DNA: TGTGCCAGCAGTTTAGAAGGGGAGTCCTACGAGCAGTACTTC; CDR3 protein: CASSLEGESYEQYF
J gene: TRBJ2-1; D gene: -; V gene: TRBV10-3; clone size: -; CDR3 DNA: TGTGCCATCAGTGATAGGGGGACTGGGGACAATGAGCAGTTCTTC; CDR3 protein: CAISDRGTGDNEQFF
J gene: TRBJ1-1; D gene: -; V gene: TRBV7-9; clone size: few; CDR3 DNA: TGTGCCAGCAGCTTAGCGCAGAGCGGAGGCACTGAAGCTTTCTTT; CDR3 protein: CASSLAQSGGTEAFF
J gene: TRBJ2-3; D gene: TRBD2; V gene: TRBV30; clone size: few; CDR3 DNA: TGTGCCTGGAGTGTTGCTAGCGGGGGGGGTACGCAGTATTTT; CDR3 protein: CAWSVASGGGTQYF
J gene: TRBJ1-1; D gene: TRBD1; V gene: TRBV13; clone size: few; CDR3 DNA: TGTGCCAGCAGGACATTACAGGGGGGAACTGAAGCTTTCTTT; CDR3 protein: CASRTLQGGTEAFF
J gene: TRBJ2-7; D gene: -; V gene: TRBV7-9; clone size: -; CDR3 DNA: TGTGCCAGCAGCGCCCTAGCGAACTCCTACGAGCAGTACTTC; CDR3 protein: CASSALANSYEQYF
J gene: TRBJ2-1; D gene: -; V gene: TRBV12-3/TRBV12-4; clone size: -; CDR3 DNA: TGTGCCAGCAGTTTTGGCAGGGCCAATGAGCAGTTCTTC; CDR3 protein: CASSFGRANEQFF
J gene: TRBJ1-1; D gene: TRBD1; V gene: TRBV5-1; clone size: -; CDR3 DNA: TGCGCCAGCAGCGACCGGACAGGAACAATTGAAGCTTTCTTT; CDR3 protein: CASSDRTGTIEAFF
J gene: TRBJ2-1; D gene: -; V gene: TRBV14; clone size: -; CDR3 DNA: TGTACCAGCAGCCACTTAGGAAAGGGGAAGTACAATGAGCAGTTCTTC; CDR3 protein: CTSSHLGKGKYNEQFF
J gene: TRBJ1-2; D gene: -; V gene: TRBV5-1; clone size: -; CDR3 DNA: TGCGCCAGCAGGAGGGGGGACTATGGCTACACCTTC; CDR3 protein: CASRRGDYGYTF